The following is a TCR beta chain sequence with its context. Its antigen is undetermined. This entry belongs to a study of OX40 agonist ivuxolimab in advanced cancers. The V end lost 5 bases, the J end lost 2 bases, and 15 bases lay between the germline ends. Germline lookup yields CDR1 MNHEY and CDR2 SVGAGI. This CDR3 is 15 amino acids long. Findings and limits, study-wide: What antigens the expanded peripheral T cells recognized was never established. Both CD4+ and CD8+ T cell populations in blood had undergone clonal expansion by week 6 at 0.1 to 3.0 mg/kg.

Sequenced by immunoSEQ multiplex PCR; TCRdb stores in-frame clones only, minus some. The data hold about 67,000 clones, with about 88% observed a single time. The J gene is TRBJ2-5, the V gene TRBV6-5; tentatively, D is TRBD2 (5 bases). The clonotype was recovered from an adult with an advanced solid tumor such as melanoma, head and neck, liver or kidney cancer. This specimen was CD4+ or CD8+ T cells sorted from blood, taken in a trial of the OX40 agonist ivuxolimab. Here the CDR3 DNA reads TGTGCCAGCAGTCGGAGGATTAGAACTCAAGAGACCCAGTACTTC. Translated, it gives CASSRRIRTQETQYF.